Below are 11 T cell receptor beta chains sequenced from a single sample in a study of blood T cell repertoires in COVID-19. Assay: immunoSEQ multiplex PCR; the TCRdb copy retains only in-frame clones and omits some. The repertoire has some 140,000 clones, 70% to 85% of them found once; the top ten carry about 15%. Input material: peripheral blood. These receptors were collected from a woman of 80 years or more with acute or convalescent COVID-19.

This clone was observed a handful of times. The CDR3 sequence: CAWGNGAKNIQYF. CDR3 DNA sequence: TGTGCCTGGGGGAACGGAGCCAAAAACATTCAGTACTTC. V gene TRBV30 combines with J gene TRBJ2-4; D gene unclear. Germline values: CDR1 GTSNPN, CDR2 SVGIG (reference sequence). V was shortened by 5 bases and J by 0 bases, with 8 bases between the two germline ends. This CDR3 comprises 13 residues.

The chain recombines TRBV24-1 with TRBJ1-5; tentatively, D is TRBD1 (6 bases). Germline V gene sequence: CDR1 KGHDR, CDR2 SFDVKD. The V end lost 4 bases, the J end lost 13 bases, and 13 bases lay between the germline ends. The CDR3 has 12 amino acids. The CDR3 DNA is TGTGCCACCAGTGAAAGACAGGAGACACAGCATTTT. It encodes CATSERQETQHF.

The chain combines TRBV19 with TRBJ2-2, with D possibly being TRBD1 (5 bases). Trimming cost V 8 bases and J 3 bases, with 7 bases left between them. CDR1 and CDR2 from the germline V gene are LNHDA and SQIVND (reference sequence). This CDR3 has 12 residues. The CDR3 here is CASRTYTGELFF. The CDR3 nucleotides are TGTGCCAGTCGGACATACACCGGGGAGCTGTTTTTT.

This rearrangement joins TRBV4-1 to TRBJ2-2; D perhaps matches TRBD2 (6 bases). CDR1 is MGHRA and CDR2 is YSYEKL in the germline V gene. The length of the CDR3 is 14 residues. Trimming pared 4 bases from V and 2 bases from J, leaving 8 bases between. CDR3 sequence (DNA): TGCGCCAGCAGCCTAGCGGACAACACCGGGGAGCTGTTTTTT. Translation gives CASSLADNTGELFF.

The CDR3 DNA follows: TGTGCCAGCAGCTTAGGGACAGTTGCCGAAGCTTTCTTT. Protein: CASSLGTVAEAFF. V usage is TRBV7-2 and J usage is TRBJ1-1; D perhaps matches TRBD1 (6 bases). Trimming removed 1 base from V and 8 bases from J, with 11 bases in between. This CDR3 contains 13 residues. The germline CDR1 and CDR2 sequences are SGHTA and FQGNSA.

The rearrangement joins TRBV30 to TRBJ1-1, with TRBD1 matching 8 bases. There are 19 residues in the CDR3. In germline, CDR1 is GTSNPN, CDR2 SVGIG (reference sequence). Trimming removed 3 bases from V and 0 bases from J; junction bases left unmatched: 18. For the CDR3, the DNA is TGTGCCTGGAGATCTCGGATAGGACAGGGAGTCTACATGAACACTGAAGCTTTCTTT. This encodes CAWRSRIGQGVYMNTEAFF. The full variable domain, its missing parts supplied by reference TRBV30 and TRBJ1-1, is SQTIHQWPATLVQPVGSPLSLECTVEGTSNPNLYWYRQAAGRGLQLLFYSVGIGQISSEVPQNLSASRPQDRQFILSSKKLLLSDSGFYLCAWRSRIGQGVYMNTEAFFGQGTRLTVV.

The chain has TRBV11-2 and TRBJ2-7; 13 positions match TRBD2. The CDR3 covers 18 residues. Trimming cost V 0 bases and J 4 bases; bases outside gene matches: 9. The germline V gene has CDR1 SGHAT and CDR2 FQNNGV. CDR3 region: CASSLDPRTSGSRYEQYF. CDR3 DNA: TGTGCCAGCAGCTTAGACCCCCGGACTAGCGGGAGCCGGTACGAGCAGTACTTC.

The chain employs TRBV18 and TRBJ1-2; D not resolved. V was pared by 1 base and J by 6 bases, with 6 bases between. CDR3 length: 12 amino acids. Looked up from germline, CDR1 is KGHSH and CDR2 is LQKENI. The CDR3 region is CASSPREDGYTF. CDR3 DNA: TGTGCCAGCTCACCACGGGAGGATGGCTACACCTTC.

This sequence joins TRBV7-2 and TRBJ1-1, with unresolved D. Germline CDR1 reads SGHTA; CDR2 reads FQGNSA. This CDR3 has 14 amino acids. Trimming shortened V by 2 bases and J by 1 base, and 8 bases separated the two germline ends. The CDR3 protein is CASSLRRGNTEAFF. CDR3 DNA: TGTGCCAGCAGCTTAAGGCGGGGGAACACTGAAGCTTTCTTT.

V is TRBV6-5 and J is TRBJ2-1; 11 bases fit TRBD1. The CDR3 contains 15 residues. Trimming took 5 bases from V and 6 from J; bases not matched to a gene: 6. Germline V gives CDR1 MNHEY, CDR2 SVGAGI. The CDR3 here is CASSKDRGPFNEQFF. The CDR3 DNA is TGTGCCAGCAGTAAGGACAGGGGGCCTTTCAATGAGCAGTTCTTC.

This sequence joins TRBV5-5 and TRBJ2-6; 7 nucleotides match TRBD1. The V segment lost 3 bases and the J segment 3 bases; nucleotides outside the gene matches: 15. CDR3 length: 19 amino acids. The germline CDR1 and CDR2 sequences are SGHKS and YYEKEE (reference sequence). In DNA, the CDR3 is TGTGCCAGCAGCTCTAAAACAGGGGCGGAGTTTCTTGGGGCCAACGTCCTGACTTTC. This translates into CASSSKTGAEFLGANVLTF.